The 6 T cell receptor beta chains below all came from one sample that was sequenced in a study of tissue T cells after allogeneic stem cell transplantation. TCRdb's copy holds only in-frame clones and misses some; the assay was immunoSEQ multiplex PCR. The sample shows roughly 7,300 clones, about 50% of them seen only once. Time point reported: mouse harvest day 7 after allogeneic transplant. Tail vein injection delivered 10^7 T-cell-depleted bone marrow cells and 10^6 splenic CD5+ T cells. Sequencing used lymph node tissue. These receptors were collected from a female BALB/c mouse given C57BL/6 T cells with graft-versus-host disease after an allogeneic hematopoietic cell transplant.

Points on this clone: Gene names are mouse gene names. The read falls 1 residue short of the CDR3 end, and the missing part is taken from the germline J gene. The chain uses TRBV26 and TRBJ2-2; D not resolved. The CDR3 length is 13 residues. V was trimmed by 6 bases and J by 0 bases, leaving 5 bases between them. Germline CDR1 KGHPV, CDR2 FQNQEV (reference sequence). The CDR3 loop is CASRQTNTGQLYF. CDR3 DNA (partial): TGTGCCAGCAGACAGACAAACACCGGGCAGCTCTAC.

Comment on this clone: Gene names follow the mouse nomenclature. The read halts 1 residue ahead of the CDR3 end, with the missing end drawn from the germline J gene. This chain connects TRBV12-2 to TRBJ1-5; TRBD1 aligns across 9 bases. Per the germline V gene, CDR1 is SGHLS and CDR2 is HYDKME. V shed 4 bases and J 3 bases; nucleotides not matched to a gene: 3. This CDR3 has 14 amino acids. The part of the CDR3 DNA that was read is TGTGCCAGCTCCCTACAGGGGGCCAACCAGGCTCCGCTT. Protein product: CASSLQGANQAPL. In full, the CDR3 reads CASSLQGANQAPLF.

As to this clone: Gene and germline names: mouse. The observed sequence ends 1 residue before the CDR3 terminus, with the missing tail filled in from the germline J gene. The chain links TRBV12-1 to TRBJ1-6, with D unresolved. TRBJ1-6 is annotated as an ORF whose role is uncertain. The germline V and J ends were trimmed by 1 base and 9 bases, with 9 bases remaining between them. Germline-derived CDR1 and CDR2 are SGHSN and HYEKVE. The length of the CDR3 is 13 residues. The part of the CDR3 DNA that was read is TGTGCCAGCTCTCTTTCCGGCGGTTCGCCCCTCTAC. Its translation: CASSLSGGSPLY. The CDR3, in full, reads CASSLSGGSPLYF.

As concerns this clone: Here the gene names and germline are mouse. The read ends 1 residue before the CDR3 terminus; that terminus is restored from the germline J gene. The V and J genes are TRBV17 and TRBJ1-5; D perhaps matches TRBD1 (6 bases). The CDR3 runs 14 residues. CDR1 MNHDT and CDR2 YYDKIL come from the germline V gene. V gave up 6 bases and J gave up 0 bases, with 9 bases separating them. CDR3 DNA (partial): TGTGCTAGCAGGATACAGGGTAACAACCAGGCTCCGCTT. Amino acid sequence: CASRIQGNNQAPL. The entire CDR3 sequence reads CASRIQGNNQAPLF.

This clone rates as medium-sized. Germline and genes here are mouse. The DNA read from the CDR3 is TGTGCCAGCAGTGATGAGAGGGGTTCTGGAAATACGCTCTAT. Amino acids: CASSDERGSGNTLY. In full, the CDR3 reads CASSDERGSGNTLYF. The V and J genes are TRBV13-1 and TRBJ1-3, with D possibly TRBD1 on 5 matching bases. The read falls 1 residue short of the CDR3 end, and the missing part is taken from the germline J gene. Deletions cut 0 bases from V and 0 bases from J, with 7 bases between. Germline V gene lookup returns CDR1 NSHNY and CDR2 SYGAGN. The CDR3 spans 15 residues.

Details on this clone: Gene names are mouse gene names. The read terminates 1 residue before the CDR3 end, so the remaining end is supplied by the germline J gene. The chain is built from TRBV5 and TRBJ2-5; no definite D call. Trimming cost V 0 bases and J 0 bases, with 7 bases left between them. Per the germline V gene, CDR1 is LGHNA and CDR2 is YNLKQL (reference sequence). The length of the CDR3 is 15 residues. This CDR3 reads CASSQEWVNQDTQYF. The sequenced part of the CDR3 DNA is TGTGCCAGCAGCCAAGAATGGGTTAACCAAGACACCCAGTAC.